These T cell receptor beta chains were read from a single sample in a study of vaccination and CD4 T cells after COVID-19. One entry per CDR3 protein, called by TCRdb with MiXCR from the PCR reads. The top ten hold 7.2% of the sample, which has over 15,000 distinct CDR3 sequences, 53% seen once. These receptors have no identified antigens. This specimen consisted of CD4+ T cells from blood, cultured in vitro, obtained before SARS-CoV-2 vaccination. The receptor source for this set is a human donor who had recovered from COVID-19. Both conserved end residues are part of each CDR3. The D gene is left open where the match is weak. Some rows mark clone size as missing; the rest say once, few, many or name a class of expanded clone.

D gene	V gene	clone size	CDR3 length	J gene	CDR3 protein	CDR3 DNA
-	TRBV5-5	once	14	TRBJ2-5	CASSLVVGGETQYF	TGTGCCAGCAGCTTGGTTGTTGGGGGGGAGACCCAGTACTTC
TRBD2	TRBV20-1	few	14	TRBJ2-7	CSATLARGTYEQYF	TGCAGTGCTACTCTAGCGCGGGGGACCTACGAGCAGTACTTC
TRBD1	TRBV9	few	16	TRBJ1-6	CASSPTPRDSNSPLHF	TGTGCCAGCAGCCCCACCCCCCGGGACAGTAATTCACCCCTCCACTTT
TRBD1	TRBV7-2	few	15	TRBJ1-2	CASSRDLRTGPGYTF	TGTGCCAGCAGCCGCGACCTTCGGACAGGGCCGGGCTACACCTTC
-	TRBV10-3	-	12	TRBJ2-5	CAISEDRTTQYF	TGTGCCATCAGTGAAGACAGGACGACCCAGTACTTC
TRBD2	TRBV12-3/TRBV12-4	-	18	TRBJ2-1	CASSFYGGLAGKTNEQFF	TGTGCCAGCAGTTTCTATGGGGGACTAGCGGGAAAGACCAATGAGCAGTTCTTC
-	TRBV2	-	15	TRBJ2-7	CASSEEAGLDAEQYF	TGTGCCAGCAGTGAAGAGGCAGGGCTTGACGCCGAGCAGTACTTC
-	TRBV7-2	-	14	TRBJ2-3	CASSLAKNADTQYF	TGTGCCAGCAGCTTAGCCAAAAACGCAGATACGCAGTATTTT
TRBD1	TRBV27	few	17	TRBJ2-6	CASRSPGQGAGANVLTF	TGTGCCAGCAGGTCCCCGGGACAGGGGGCTGGGGCCAACGTCCTGACTTTC
TRBD2	TRBV20-1	few	15	TRBJ2-7	CSASEGGGGLREQYF	TGCAGTGCTAGTGAGGGTGGCGGGGGTCTTCGGGAGCAGTACTTC
-	TRBV7-2	-	13	TRBJ1-4	CASSWGGNEKLFF	TGTGCCAGCAGCTGGGGTGGGAATGAAAAACTGTTTTTT
TRBD2	TRBV5-4	-	17	TRBJ2-1	CASSLAVAGGSYNEQFF	TGTGCCAGCAGCTTGGCCGTTGCGGGAGGTTCTTACAATGAGCAGTTCTTC
-	TRBV20-1	few	13	TRBJ1-2	CSARVGKGYGYTF	TGCAGTGCCCGGGTCGGGAAGGGCTATGGCTACACCTTC
TRBD1	TRBV12-3/TRBV12-4	-	15	TRBJ2-1	CASSRSSGGEDEQFF	TGTGCCAGCAGTCGTAGTTCAGGGGGCGAGGATGAGCAGTTCTTC
TRBD1	TRBV6-4	-	15	TRBJ2-1	CASSDSTGGYNEQFF	TGTGCCAGCAGTGACTCGACAGGGGGCTACAATGAGCAGTTCTTC
-	TRBV20-1	-	15	TRBJ2-2	CSSKVRQGRTGELFF	TGCAGTTCTAAGGTGCGGCAGGGGAGGACCGGGGAGCTGTTTTTT
TRBD1	TRBV20-1	-	15	TRBJ2-3	CSANRGESNTDTQYF	TGCAGTGCTAACAGGGGGGAGTCAAACACAGATACGCAGTATTTT
TRBD1	TRBV7-8	-	13	TRBJ1-2	CASAAGTEYGYTF	TGTGCCAGCGCGGCTGGGACAGAATATGGCTACACCTTC
-	TRBV7-3	-	14	TRBJ2-5	CASSLGPEWETQYF	TGTGCCAGCAGCTTAGGTCCCGAATGGGAGACCCAGTACTTC
TRBD2	TRBV19	-	14	TRBJ2-7	CASKAASGTYEQYF	TGTGCCAGTAAGGCAGCTAGCGGAACCTACGAGCAGTACTTC
-	TRBV5-1	-	19	TRBJ2-1	CASSLVAGLQGGSYNEQFF	TGCGCCAGCAGCTTGGTTGCAGGGCTCCAAGGGGGGTCCTACAATGAGCAGTTCTTC
-	TRBV5-1	-	12	TRBJ1-5	CASSSGRGPQHF	TGCGCCAGCAGCTCGGGTCGGGGGCCCCAGCATTTT